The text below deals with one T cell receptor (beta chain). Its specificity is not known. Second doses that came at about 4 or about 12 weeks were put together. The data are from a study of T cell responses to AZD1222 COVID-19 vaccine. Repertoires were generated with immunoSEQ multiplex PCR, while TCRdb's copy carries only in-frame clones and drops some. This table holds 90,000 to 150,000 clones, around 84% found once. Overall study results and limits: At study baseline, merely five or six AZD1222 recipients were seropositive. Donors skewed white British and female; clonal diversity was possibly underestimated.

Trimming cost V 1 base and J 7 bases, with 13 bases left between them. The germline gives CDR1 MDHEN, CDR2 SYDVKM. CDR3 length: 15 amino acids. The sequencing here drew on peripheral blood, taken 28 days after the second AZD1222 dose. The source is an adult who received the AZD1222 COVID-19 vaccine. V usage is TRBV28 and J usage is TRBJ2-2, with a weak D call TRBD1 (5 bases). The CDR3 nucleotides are TGTGCCAGCAGTTTATCAGGGATCAGTATCGGGGAGCTGTTTTTT. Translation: CASSLSGISIGELFF. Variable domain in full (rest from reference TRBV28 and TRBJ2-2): DVKVTQSSRYLVKRTGEKVFLECVQDMDHENMFWYRQDPGLGLRLIYFSYDVKMKEKGDIPEGYSVSREKKERFSLILESASTNQTSMYLCASSLSGISIGELFFGEGSRLTVL.